This entry lists 5 T cell receptor beta chains sequenced from one sample in a study of T cell repertoires in cytomegalovirus infection. TCRdb reanalysed the reads using MiXCR and keeps one entry per CDR3 protein. The table shows hundreds of thousands of distinct CDR3 sequences, with roughly a sixth occurring only once. The source material was PBMCs. The receptors come from a human donor in good health (CMV status not recorded). Some clones in this sample may be carry-over from other donors' samples.

In this sample, this clonotype turned up a few times. This chain connects TRBV5-4 to TRBJ2-1, with 8 bases aligning to TRBD2. From germline, CDR1 is SGHNT and CDR2 YYREEE (reference sequence). There are 16 residues in the CDR3. The V segment lost 5 bases and the J segment 4 bases; nucleotides outside the gene matches: 11. The CDR3 coding sequence is TGTGCCAGCAGGGAAGGGCGGGGGGAATTATACAATGAGCAGTTCTTC. It specifies CASREGRGELYNEQFF.

This clonotype was counted a few times. The chain couples TRBV10-3 to TRBJ2-7; maybe TRBD1 (6 bases). CDR3 length: 14 residues. Looked up from germline, CDR1 is ENHRY and CDR2 is SYGVKD. V shed 10 bases and J shed 2 bases, with 18 bases lying between them. The chain's CDR3 is CATRGGDATYEQYF. The CDR3 DNA reads TGTGCCACCAGGGGTGGTGATGCTACCTACGAGCAGTACTTC.

The V call is TRBV6-6, the J call TRBJ1-5; TRBD1 is a possible D gene (5 bases). The CDR3 extends over 16 amino acids. Germline-derived CDR1 and CDR2 are MNHNY and SVGAGI (reference sequence). V lost 2 bases, J lost 0 bases, and 11 bases lay in between. As DNA, the CDR3 is TGTGCCAGCAGTTACGTCCGAGGGGATAGCAATCAGCCCCAGCATTTT. It codes for CASSYVRGDSNQPQHF.

The chain couples TRBV29-1 to TRBJ2-3, with D perhaps TRBD2 (6 bases). The CDR3 contains 16 residues. CDR1 is SQVTM, CDR2 ANQGSEA, per germline. V was pared by 4 bases and J by 0 bases, with 17 bases between. CDR3 coding DNA: TGCAGCGTTGTTATGGTGACTAGGGCTAGCACAGATACGCAGTATTTT. Protein product: CSVVMVTRASTDTQYF.

Many counts were recorded for this clonotype. The gene calls are TRBV7-2 and TRBJ1-6; possibly TRBD1 for D (6 bases). Trimming left V 1 base short and J 7 bases short, with 11 bases between. The germline V gene has CDR1 SGHTA and CDR2 FQGNSA. The CDR3 has 15 amino acids. This CDR3 reads CASSLVRTANSPLHF. Written as DNA, the CDR3 is TGTGCCAGCAGCTTAGTTAGGACAGCGAATTCACCCCTCCACTTT.